This TCR beta chain was observed in a study of blood T cell repertoires in COVID-19. Study in general: Researchers got acute and convalescent COVID-19 samples from the United States, Italy and Spain. Nucleic acid was either cDNA or gDNA, and it came from T cells, B-cell-depleted T cells, or PBMCs.

The CDR3 covers 14 residues. Trimming took 5 bases from V and 1 from J, leaving 11 bases between them. Per germline, CDR1 LGHNA and CDR2 YNFKEQ. Data came from immunoSEQ multiplex PCR; TCRdb stores just in-frame clones and leaves some out. The sample has 200,000 to 250,000 clones, 88% seen once. The chain recombines TRBV4-2 with TRBJ1-1; TRBD1 might be the D (5 bases). Input material: peripheral blood. This clonotype was obtained from a man aged 18 to 29 with active or convalescent COVID-19. In DNA form, the CDR3 reads TGTGCCAGCAGCGACAGTAACTCGAACACTGAAGCTTTCTTT. This encodes CASSDSNSNTEAFF.